This is a list of T cell receptor beta chains from one sample in a study of CD8 T cells in Susac syndrome. TCRdb re-derived calls from the immunoSEQ multiplex PCR reads in MiXCR, one entry per CDR3 protein. The sample holds about 280,000 distinct CDR3 sequences; roughly 81% are singletons and the top ten take about 0.11%. Sequencing was done on a sample of CD8+ T cells from PBMCs. The source of these receptors is a human donor with multiple sclerosis. The CDR3 runs from the conserved cysteine through the conserved F or W. The order of the fields is D gene, V gene, J gene, CDR3 protein. D genes are given only for firm matches.

TRBD2	TRBV7-9	TRBJ2-1	CASSPREGVSNNEQFF
NA	TRBV5-1	TRBJ2-7	CASSLGGNLYEQYF
NA	TRBV7-9	TRBJ1-6	CASSLPRGDSPLHF
NA	TRBV20-1	TRBJ1-1	CSAAGFGTEAFF
NA	TRBV9	TRBJ2-7	CASSQGHLTYEQYF
NA	TRBV15	TRBJ2-7	CATSRGTVAYEQYF
NA	TRBV27	TRBJ2-1	CASSLSTYNEQFF
TRBD2	TRBV15	TRBJ2-5	CATSRERLAGDRETQYF
NA	TRBV25-1	TRBJ2-5	CASSEWAGQYF
NA	TRBV7-9	TRBJ1-3	CASSLGNLGNTIYF
NA	TRBV29-1	TRBJ2-4	CSVGYAGRLNIQYF
NA	TRBV5-5	TRBJ2-1	CASSLEQNNEQFF
TRBD2	TRBV5-1	TRBJ2-1	CASSFIRTSGRADNEQFF
TRBD2	TRBV11-2	TRBJ2-1	CASSLRGTSISNEQFF
NA	TRBV9	TRBJ1-2	CASSGSQPFYGYTF
TRBD1	TRBV7-3	TRBJ2-2	CASSSRDRGSGELFF
NA	TRBV9	TRBJ2-2	CASRKSDTGELFF
TRBD1	TRBV7-2	TRBJ1-4	CASSLYRTGYEKLFF
NA	TRBV20-1	TRBJ2-1	CSAREKRYEQFF
NA	TRBV5-5	TRBJ2-3	CASSVGGLNTDTQYF
NA	TRBV7-6	TRBJ2-3	CASSLRSGPTDTQYF
TRBD2	TRBV20-1	TRBJ2-3	CSARESSGTSGVWHTDTQYF
NA	TRBV7-9	TRBJ2-4	CASSFPQALNIQYF
NA	TRBV7-9	TRBJ2-2	CAGSLKGSSNTGELFF
NA	TRBV7-9	TRBJ2-1	CASSPSLVYNEQFF
NA	TRBV7-9	TRBJ1-4	CASSLGSLRGGREEKLFF
NA	TRBV15	TRBJ2-1	CATSIRGDEQFF
NA	TRBV7-8	TRBJ2-7	CASSLAPWGSYEQYF